The next 3 T cell receptor beta chains were all read from a single sample in a study of blood T cell repertoires in COVID-19. The method was immunoSEQ multiplex PCR; TCRdb's version includes in-frame clones alone and lacks a portion of them. The data show under 80,000 clones, with about 90% seen just once and roughly an eighth held by the top ten. The sample consisted of peripheral blood. Every receptor here comes from a human donor in a cohort sampled during active COVID-19.

V is TRBV11-3 and J is TRBJ2-5; 7 bases are a match to TRBD1. With V trimmed by 6 bases and J by 4 bases, 11 bases remained unmatched. The CDR3 runs 15 residues. CDR1 and CDR2 (germline): SGHNT, YENEEA. This CDR3 is CASSTGQPRRETQYF. The CDR3, as DNA: TGTGCCAGCAGTACGGGACAGCCTCGACGAGAGACCCAGTACTTC.

Only one count was recorded for this clone. The V and J genes are TRBV5-1 and TRBJ2-1; TRBD1 matches at 10 bases. CDR3 length equals 17 residues. The V gene's germline CDR1 is SGHRS and CDR2 YFSETQ. Unmatched junction bases numbered 8, after V lost 4 bases and J lost 1 base. The CDR3 is CASSREDRGTSYNEQFF. The CDR3 DNA sequence: TGCGCCAGCAGCCGGGAGGACAGGGGGACGTCCTACAATGAGCAGTTCTTC.

In DNA form, the CDR3 reads TGTGCCAGCAGCTTGGGGCAGGGGCTCTATGGCTACACCTTC. Translating it yields CASSLGQGLYGYTF. The J gene is TRBJ1-2, the V gene TRBV5-4; D perhaps matches TRBD1 (6 bases). The germline V gene encodes CDR1 SGHNT and CDR2 YYREEE (reference sequence). Deletions cut 0 bases from V and 4 bases from J, with 10 bases between. The CDR3 loop spans 14 amino acids.